This T cell receptor (beta chain) was profiled in a study of blood T cell repertoires in COVID-19. In germline, CDR1 is MDHEN, CDR2 SYDVKM. The CDR3 has 16 residues. V shed 3 bases and J 5 bases; nucleotides not matched to a gene: 12. Profiled with immunoSEQ multiplex PCR; TCRdb holds only in-frame clones, not every one. There are under 200,000 clones in the sample; around nine tenths occur only once, and around 3.3% lies in the top ten. This TCR derives from an older man with acute or convalescent COVID-19. Sequenced material: peripheral blood. This chain uses TRBV28 with TRBJ2-5; 7 nucleotides agree with TRBD2. In nucleotides, the CDR3 is TGTGCCAGCAGTTTGGCCGGGACTACACTTGGGGAGACCCAGTACTTC. Translating it yields CASSLAGTTLGETQYF.